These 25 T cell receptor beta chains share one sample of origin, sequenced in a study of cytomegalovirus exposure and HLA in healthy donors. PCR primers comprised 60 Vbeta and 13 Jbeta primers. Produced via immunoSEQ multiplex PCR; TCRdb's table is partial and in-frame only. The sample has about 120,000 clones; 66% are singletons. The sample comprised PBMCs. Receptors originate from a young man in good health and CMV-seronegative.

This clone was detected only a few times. In DNA, the CDR3 is TGTGCCAGCAGCGCGGTGACTAGCGGGAGTTTTAGCGAGCAGTACTTC. This codes for CASSAVTSGSFSEQYF. The chain has TRBV9 and TRBJ2-7, with 12 bases matching TRBD2. The V and J ends lost 3 bases and 6 bases, in that order; junction bases with no gene match: 10. CDR3 length: 16 residues. Germline CDR1 SGDLS, CDR2 YYNGEE.

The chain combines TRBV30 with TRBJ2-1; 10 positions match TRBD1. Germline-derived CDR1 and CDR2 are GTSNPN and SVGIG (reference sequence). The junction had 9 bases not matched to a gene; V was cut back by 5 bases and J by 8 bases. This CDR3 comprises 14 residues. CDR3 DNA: TGTGCCTGGGATTCAGGGACAGGGGTCCATGAGCAGTTCTTC. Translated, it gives CAWDSGTGVHEQFF. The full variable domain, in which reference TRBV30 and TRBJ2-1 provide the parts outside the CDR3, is SQTIHQWPATLVQPVGSPLSLECTVEGTSNPNLYWYRQAAGRGLQLLFYSVGIGQISSEVPQNLSASRPQDRQFILSSKKLLLSDSGFYLCAWDSGTGVHEQFFGPGTRLTVL.

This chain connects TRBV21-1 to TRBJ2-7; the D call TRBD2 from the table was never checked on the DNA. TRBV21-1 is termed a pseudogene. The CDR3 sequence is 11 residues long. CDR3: CASSIPLEQYF. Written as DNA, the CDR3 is TGTGCCAGCAGCATCCCGCTAGAGCAGTACTTC.

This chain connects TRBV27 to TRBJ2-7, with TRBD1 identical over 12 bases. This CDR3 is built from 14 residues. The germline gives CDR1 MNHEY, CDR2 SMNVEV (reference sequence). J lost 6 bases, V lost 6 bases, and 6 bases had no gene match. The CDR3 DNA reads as TGTGCCAGCAGGGGACAGGGGGCGCCGGGCGAGCAGTACTTC. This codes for CASRGQGAPGEQYF.

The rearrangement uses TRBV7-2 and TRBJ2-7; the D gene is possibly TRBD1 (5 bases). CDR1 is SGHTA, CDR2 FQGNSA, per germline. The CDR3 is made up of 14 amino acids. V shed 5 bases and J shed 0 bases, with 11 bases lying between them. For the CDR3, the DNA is TGTGCCAGCAGCATCGACAGACTCTCCTACGAGCAGTACTTC. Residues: CASSIDRLSYEQYF. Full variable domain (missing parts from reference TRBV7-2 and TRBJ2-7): GAGVSQSPSNKVTEKGKDVELRCDPISGHTALYWYRQSLGQGLEFLIYFQGNSAPDKSGLPSDRFSAERTGGSVSTLTIQRTQQEDSAVYLCASSIDRLSYEQYFGPGTRLTVT.

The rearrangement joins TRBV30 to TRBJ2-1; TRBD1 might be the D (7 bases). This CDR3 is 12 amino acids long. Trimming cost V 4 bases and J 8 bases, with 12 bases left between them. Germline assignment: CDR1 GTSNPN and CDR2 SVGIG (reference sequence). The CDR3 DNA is TGTGCCTGGACAGACAGGGAGGATGAGCAGTTCTTC. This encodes CAWTDREDEQFF. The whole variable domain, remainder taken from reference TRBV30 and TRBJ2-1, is SQTIHQWPATLVQPVGSPLSLECTVEGTSNPNLYWYRQAAGRGLQLLFYSVGIGQISSEVPQNLSASRPQDRQFILSSKKLLLSDSGFYLCAWTDREDEQFFGPGTRLTVL.

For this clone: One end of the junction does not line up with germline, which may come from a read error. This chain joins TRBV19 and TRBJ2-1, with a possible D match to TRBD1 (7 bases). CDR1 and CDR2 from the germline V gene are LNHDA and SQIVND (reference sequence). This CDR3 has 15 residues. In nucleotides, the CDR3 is TGTGCCAGTAGTGCCACAGGGGACTTCTACGATGAGCAGTTCTTC. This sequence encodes CASSATGDFYDEQFF.

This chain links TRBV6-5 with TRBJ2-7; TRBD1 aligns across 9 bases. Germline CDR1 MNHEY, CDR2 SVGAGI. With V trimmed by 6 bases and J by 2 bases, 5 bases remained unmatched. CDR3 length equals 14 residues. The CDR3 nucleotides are TGTGCCAGCAGCTCCGGACAGGGGCCCTACGAGCAGTACTTC. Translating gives CASSSGQGPYEQYF.

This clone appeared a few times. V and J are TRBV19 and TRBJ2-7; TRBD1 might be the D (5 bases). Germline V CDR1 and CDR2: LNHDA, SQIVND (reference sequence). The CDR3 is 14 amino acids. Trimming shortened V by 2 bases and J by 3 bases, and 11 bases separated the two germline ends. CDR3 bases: TGTGCCAGTAGTATATATGACAGAGACTACGAGCAGTACTTC. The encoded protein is CASSIYDRDYEQYF. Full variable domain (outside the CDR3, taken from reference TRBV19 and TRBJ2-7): DGGITQSPKYLFRKEGQNVTLSCEQNLNHDAMYWYRQDPGQGLRLIYYSQIVNDFQKGDIAEGYSVSREKKESFPLTVTSAQKNPTAFYLCASSIYDRDYEQYFGPGTRLTVT.

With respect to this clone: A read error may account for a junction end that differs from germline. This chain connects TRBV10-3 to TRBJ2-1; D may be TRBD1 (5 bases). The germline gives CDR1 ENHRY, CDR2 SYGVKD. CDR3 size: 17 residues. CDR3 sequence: CAIRESIGREAYNEQFF. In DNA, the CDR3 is TGTGCCATCCGTGAGTCGATCGGCAGGGAAGCGTACAATGAGCAGTTCTTC.

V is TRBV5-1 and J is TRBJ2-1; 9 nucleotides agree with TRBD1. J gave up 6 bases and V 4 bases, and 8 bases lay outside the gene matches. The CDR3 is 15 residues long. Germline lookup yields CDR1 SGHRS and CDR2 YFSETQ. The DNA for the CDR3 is TGCGCCAGCAGCAAAGGGACAGGGATTGCCAATGAGCAGTTCTTC. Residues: CASSKGTGIANEQFF. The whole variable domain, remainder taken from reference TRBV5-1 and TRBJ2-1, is KAGVTQTPRYLIKTRGQQVTLSCSPISGHRSVSWYQQTPGQGLQFLFEYFSETQRNKGNFPGRFSGRQFSNSRSEMNVSTLELGDSALYLCASSKGTGIANEQFFGPGTRLTVL.

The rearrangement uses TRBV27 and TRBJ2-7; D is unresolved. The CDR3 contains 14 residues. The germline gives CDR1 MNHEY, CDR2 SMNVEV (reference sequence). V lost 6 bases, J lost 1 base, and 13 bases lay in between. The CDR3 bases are TGTGCCAGCAGCAAAGCGAGTCGGTCCTACGAGCAGTACTTC. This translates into CASSKASRSYEQYF.

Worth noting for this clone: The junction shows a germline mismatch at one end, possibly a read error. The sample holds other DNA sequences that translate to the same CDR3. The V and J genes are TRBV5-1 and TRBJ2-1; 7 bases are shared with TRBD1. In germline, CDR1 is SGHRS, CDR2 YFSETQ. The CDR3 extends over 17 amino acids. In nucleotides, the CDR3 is TGCGCCAGCAGCCTCGGACAGAGGGGGCGATCCGACAATGAGCAATTCTTC. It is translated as CASSLGQRGRSDNEQFF.

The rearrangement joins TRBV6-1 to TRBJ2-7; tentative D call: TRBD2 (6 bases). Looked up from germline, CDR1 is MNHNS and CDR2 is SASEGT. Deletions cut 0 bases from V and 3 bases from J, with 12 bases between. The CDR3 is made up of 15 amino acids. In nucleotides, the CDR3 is TGTGCCAGCAGTGAAGCGGGCGGGGCCAGCTACGAGCAGTACTTC. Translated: CASSEAGGASYEQYF.

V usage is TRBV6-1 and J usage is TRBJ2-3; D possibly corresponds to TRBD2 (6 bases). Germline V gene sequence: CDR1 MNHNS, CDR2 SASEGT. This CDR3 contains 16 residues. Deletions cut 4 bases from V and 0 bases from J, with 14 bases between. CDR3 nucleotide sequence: TGTGCCAGCAGTGTCCGGGGGACGGGAAGCACAGATACGCAGTATTTT. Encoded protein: CASSVRGTGSTDTQYF.

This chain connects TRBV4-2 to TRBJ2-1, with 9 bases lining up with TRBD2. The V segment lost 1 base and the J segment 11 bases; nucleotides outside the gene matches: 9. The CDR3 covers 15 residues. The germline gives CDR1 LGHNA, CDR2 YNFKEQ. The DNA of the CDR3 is TGTGCCAGCAGCCAAGTTTTGGCGGGGGGGCGTCAGCAGTTCTTC. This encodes CASSQVLAGGRQQFF.

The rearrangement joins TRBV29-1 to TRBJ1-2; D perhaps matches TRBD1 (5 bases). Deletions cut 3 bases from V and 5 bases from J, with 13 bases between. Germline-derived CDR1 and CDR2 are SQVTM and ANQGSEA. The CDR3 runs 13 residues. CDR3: CSVEGQAVYGYTF. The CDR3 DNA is TGCAGCGTTGAGGGGCAGGCCGTTTATGGCTACACCTTC. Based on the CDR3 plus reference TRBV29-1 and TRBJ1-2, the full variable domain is SAVISQKPSRDICQRGTSLTIQCQVDSQVTMMFWYRQQPGQSLTLIATANQGSEATYESGFVIDKFPISRPNLTFSTLTVSNMSPEDSSIYLCSVEGQAVYGYTFGSGTRLTVV.

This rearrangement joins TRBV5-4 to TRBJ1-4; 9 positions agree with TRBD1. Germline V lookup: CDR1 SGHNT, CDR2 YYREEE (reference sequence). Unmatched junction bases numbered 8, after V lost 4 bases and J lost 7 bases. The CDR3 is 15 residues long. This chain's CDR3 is CASSPRTGEGEKLFF. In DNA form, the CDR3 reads TGTGCCAGCAGCCCTCGGACAGGGGAGGGTGAAAAACTGTTTTTT.

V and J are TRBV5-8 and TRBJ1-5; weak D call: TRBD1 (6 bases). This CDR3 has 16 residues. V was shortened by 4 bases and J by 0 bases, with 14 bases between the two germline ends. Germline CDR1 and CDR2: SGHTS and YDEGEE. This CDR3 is CASSPGTPFSNQPQHF. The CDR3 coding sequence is TGTGCCAGCAGCCCCGGGACACCTTTTAGCAATCAGCCCCAGCATTTT.

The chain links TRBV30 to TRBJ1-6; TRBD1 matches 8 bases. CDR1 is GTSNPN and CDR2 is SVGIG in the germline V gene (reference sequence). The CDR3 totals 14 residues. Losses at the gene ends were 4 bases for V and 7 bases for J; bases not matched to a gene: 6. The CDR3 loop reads CAWTQGALNSPLHF. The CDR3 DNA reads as TGTGCCTGGACCCAGGGGGCATTGAATTCACCCCTCCACTTT.

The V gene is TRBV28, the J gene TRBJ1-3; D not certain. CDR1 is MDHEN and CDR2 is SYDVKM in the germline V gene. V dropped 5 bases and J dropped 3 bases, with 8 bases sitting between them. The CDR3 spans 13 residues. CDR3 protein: CASSRTNGNTIYF. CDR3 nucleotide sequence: TGTGCCAGCAGTCGGACTAATGGAAACACCATATATTTT.

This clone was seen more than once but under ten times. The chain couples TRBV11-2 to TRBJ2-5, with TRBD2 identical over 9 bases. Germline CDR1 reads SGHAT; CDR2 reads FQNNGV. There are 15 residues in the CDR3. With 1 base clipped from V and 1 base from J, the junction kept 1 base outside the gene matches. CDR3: CASSLGTSVQETQYF. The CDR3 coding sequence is TGTGCCAGCAGCTTAGGGACTAGCGTCCAAGAGACCCAGTACTTC.

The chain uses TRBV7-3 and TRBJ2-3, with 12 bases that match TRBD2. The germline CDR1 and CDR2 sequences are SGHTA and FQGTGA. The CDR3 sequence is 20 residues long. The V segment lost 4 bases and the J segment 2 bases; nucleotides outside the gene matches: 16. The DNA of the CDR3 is TGTGCCAGCAGCTACTCTAGCGGGGGGGTCCCTAACTACCTCACAGATACGCAGTATTTT. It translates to CASSYSSGGVPNYLTDTQYF. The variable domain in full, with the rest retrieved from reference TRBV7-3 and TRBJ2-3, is GAGVSQTPSNKVTEKGKYVELRCDPISGHTALYWYRQSLGQGPEFLIYFQGTGAADDSGLPNDRFFAVRPEGSVSTLKIQRTERGDSAVYLCASSYSSGGVPNYLTDTQYFGPGTRLTVL.

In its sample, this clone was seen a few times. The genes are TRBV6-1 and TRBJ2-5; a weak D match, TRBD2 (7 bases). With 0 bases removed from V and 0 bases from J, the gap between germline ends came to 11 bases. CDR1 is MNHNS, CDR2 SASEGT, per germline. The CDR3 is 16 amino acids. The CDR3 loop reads CASSEAPGGHQETQYF. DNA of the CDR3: TGTGCCAGCAGTGAAGCACCCGGGGGGCACCAAGAGACCCAGTACTTC.

CDR3 coding DNA: TGTGCCAGCAGCTTGGGTGTCGGGAGGGGGACCAGGGGGTTAGATGAGCAGTTCTTC. It is translated as CASSLGVGRGTRGLDEQFF. The chain uses TRBV5-6 and TRBJ2-1, with D tentatively TRBD2 (8 bases). CDR1 and CDR2 (germline): SGHDT, YYEEEE. The CDR3 loop spans 19 amino acids. V was shortened by 0 bases and J by 8 bases, with 27 bases between the two germline ends.